This record concerns one T cell receptor (beta chain) sequence. Cells designated naive CD8 were CD45RO-negative and were positively selected for CCR7, with terminally differentiated effector memory CD45RA+ cells excluded. Here immunoSEQ multiplex PCR was the method, and the copy in TCRdb shows in-frame clones only, minus some. The repertoire holds more than 2 million clones, with over 85% as singletons. The data originate from a study of shared clonotypes between healthy human individuals. The CDR3 covers 14 residues. The germline CDR1 and CDR2 sequences are MDHEN and SYDVKM. Deletions cut 6 bases from V and 2 bases from J, with 11 bases between.

The receptor's source is a man aged 18 to 29 in good health. Some clones in this sample may be carry-over from other donors' samples. Sample: naive CD8+ T cells from PBMCs. The chain uses TRBV28 and TRBJ1-5; a possible D gene is TRBD1 (5 bases). CDR3 sequence: CASRQGGGNQPQHF. Here the CDR3 DNA reads TGTGCCAGCAGGCAGGGAGGTGGCAATCAGCCCCAGCATTTT. Looking up the rest from reference TRBV28 and TRBJ1-5 gives the full variable domain: DVKVTQSSRYLVKRTGEKVFLECVQDMDHENMFWYRQDPGLGLRLIYFSYDVKMKEKGDIPEGYSVSREKKERFSLILESASTNQTSMYLCASRQGGGNQPQHFGDGTRLSIL.